Listed here is a single T cell receptor (beta chain). V was trimmed by 8 bases and J by 0 bases, leaving 14 bases between them. Germline V gene data show CDR1 as MNHNS and CDR2 as SASEGT. This CDR3 contains 14 residues. Profiled with immunoSEQ multiplex PCR; TCRdb holds only in-frame clones, not every one. The sample carries fewer than 30,000 clones, approximately 96% recorded once. This sample was taken from a study of monozygotic twins with cystic fibrosis. The sequencing sample was made of blood. The J gene is TRBJ2-7, the V gene TRBV6-1, with D tentatively TRBD1 (6 bases). This TCR was recovered from a girl aged 2 to 10 with cystic fibrosis. CDR3 nucleotides: TGTGCCAGCCACCCAGCAGGGGTCTCCTACGAGCAGTACTTC. Amino acids: CASHPAGVSYEQYF.